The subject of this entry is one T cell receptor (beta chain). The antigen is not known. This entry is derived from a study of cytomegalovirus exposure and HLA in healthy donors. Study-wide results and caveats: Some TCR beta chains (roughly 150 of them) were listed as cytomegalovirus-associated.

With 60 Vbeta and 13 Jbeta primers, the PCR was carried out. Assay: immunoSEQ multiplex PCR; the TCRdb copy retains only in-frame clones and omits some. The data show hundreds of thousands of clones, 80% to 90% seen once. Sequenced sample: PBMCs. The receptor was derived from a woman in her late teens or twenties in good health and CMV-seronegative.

CDR3 sequence (DNA): TGTGCCAGCAGCTCTCTTCCAGGGACAGGGGGCTGGACCGGGGAGCTGTTTTTT. It translates to CASSSLPGTGGWTGELFF. The chain carries TRBV7-9 and TRBJ2-2, with 12 positions matching TRBD1. This CDR3 is built from 18 residues. With 4 bases clipped from V and 5 bases from J, the junction kept 11 bases outside the gene matches. The germline CDR1 and CDR2 sequences are SEHNR and FQNEAQ (reference sequence).